The entry below describes one T cell receptor beta chain. This record comes from a study of blood T cells in healthy people across ages. Alongside a J-beta primer mix, a sample-barcoded 5' primer served in a second PCR lasting about 7 to 11 cycles. TCRdb used MiXCR to reprocess the 5' RACE reads, holding one entry per CDR3 protein. The sample lists hundreds of thousands of distinct CDR3 sequences, approximately 50% occurring once. This TCR derives from a woman aged 55-70 years in good health. The sample consisted of blood.

In nucleotides, the CDR3 is TGTGCCAGCAGCCAAGACGGACAGGCCCGGCAAGAGACCCAGTACTTC. As protein: CASSQDGQARQETQYF. The gene calls are TRBV5-4 and TRBJ2-5, with 7 bases identical to TRBD1. J was trimmed by 2 bases and V by 4 bases; bases with no gene match: 11. This CDR3 has 16 amino acids. The germline CDR1 and CDR2 sequences are SGHNT and YYREEE (reference sequence).